Shown below are 23 T cell receptor beta chains from a single sample sequenced in a study of T cells in Graves' hyperthyroidism and ophthalmopathy. Amplification targeted TCR beta CDR3 regions from RNA transcripts. The HTBI primer set served for first-round RT-PCR of the TCR CDR3. TCRdb re-analysed the multiplex PCR reads in MiXCR, keeping a single row per CDR3 protein. The sample includes hundreds of thousands of distinct CDR3 sequences, 38% of them seen just once. The source material was blood. These receptors all stem from a man aged 18 to 30 with Graves' hyperthyroidism.

The sample holds many counts of this clonotype. The J gene is TRBJ1-5, the V gene TRBV19, with D unclear. Germline V gene data show CDR1 as LNHDA and CDR2 as SQIVND (reference sequence). The length of the CDR3 is 15 residues. Between the trimmed V and J ends, which lost 3 bases and 0 bases, there was a span of 9 bases. The CDR3: CASSIGGDSNQPQHF. CDR3 in DNA: TGTGCCAGTAGTATTGGTGGAGATAGCAATCAGCCCCAGCATTTT.

The chain has TRBV7-2 and TRBJ2-7; 7 bases match TRBD1. V was clipped by 5 bases and J by 9 bases; unmatched bases: 4. Germline lookup yields CDR1 SGHTA and CDR2 FQGNSA. The CDR3 sequence is 11 residues long. CDR3 amino acids: CASSRGQRQYF. CDR3 nucleotides: TGTGCCAGCAGCAGGGGACAGAGGCAGTACTTC. The whole variable domain, remainder taken from reference TRBV7-2 and TRBJ2-7, is GAGVSQSPSNKVTEKGKDVELRCDPISGHTALYWYRQSLGQGLEFLIYFQGNSAPDKSGLPSDRFSAERTGGSVSTLTIQRTQQEDSAVYLCASSRGQRQYFGPGTRLTVT.

The rearrangement links TRBV6-5 to TRBJ1-5; 7 bases are shared with TRBD1. J was trimmed by 3 bases and V by 4 bases; bases with no gene match: 6. From germline, CDR1 is MNHEY and CDR2 SVGAGI. CDR3 length: 15 residues. The CDR3: CASSSPGQTNQPQHF. Written as DNA, the CDR3 is TGTGCCAGCAGTTCGCCGGGACAGACCAATCAGCCCCAGCATTTT.

This clonotype showed up many times. The gene calls are TRBV29-1 and TRBJ1-1; D possibly corresponds to TRBD1 (6 bases). The CDR3 has 14 residues. With 2 bases removed from V and 1 base from J, the gap between germline ends came to 11 bases. CDR1 and CDR2 (germline): SQVTM, ANQGSEA. The CDR3 loop is CSVETGIGNTEAFF. As DNA, the CDR3 is TGCAGCGTTGAAACAGGGATTGGGAACACTGAAGCTTTCTTT.

In its sample, this clonotype was seen a few times. The chain uses TRBV6-5 and TRBJ1-1; D not resolved. Germline V gives CDR1 MNHEY, CDR2 SVGAGI. Trimming shortened V by 0 bases and J by 7 bases, and 3 bases separated the two germline ends. The CDR3 is 11 residues long. Here the CDR3 DNA reads TGTGCCAGCAGTTACTCGAGTGAAGCTTTCTTT. Translated: CASSYSSEAFF.

The chain links TRBV15 to TRBJ2-7, with 8 bases lining up with TRBD2. CDR3 length equals 15 residues. V dropped 5 bases and J dropped 7; count of bases not matched to a gene: 13. Germline V gene sequence: CDR1 LNHNV, CDR2 YYDKDF (reference sequence). The CDR3 DNA sequence: TGTGCCACCAGCCCCCGGGAGGGCGCCTGGGGAGAGCAGTACTTC. Translating gives CATSPREGAWGEQYF.

The chain is built from TRBV7-2 and TRBJ1-3; 9 nucleotides line up with TRBD1. Germline-derived CDR1 and CDR2 are SGHTA and FQGNSA. The CDR3 has 14 residues. The V gene end was trimmed by 4 bases and the J gene end by 7 bases; junction bases not matched to a gene: 5. The CDR3 here is CASSSGTGMNTIYF. The CDR3 DNA sequence: TGTGCCAGCAGCTCCGGGACAGGGATGAACACCATATATTTT. Using reference TRBV7-2 and TRBJ1-3 for the parts outside the CDR3, the full variable domain is GAGVSQSPSNKVTEKGKDVELRCDPISGHTALYWYRQSLGQGLEFLIYFQGNSAPDKSGLPSDRFSAERTGGSVSTLTIQRTQQEDSAVYLCASSSGTGMNTIYFGEGSWLTVV.

The rearrangement joins TRBV7-2 to TRBJ1-2; TRBD1 might be the D (6 bases). Germline values: CDR1 SGHTA, CDR2 FQGNSA. The V and J ends lost 5 bases and 8 bases respectively, with 15 bases between them. The CDR3 runs 13 residues. This CDR3 is CASSTIRGGGYTF. The DNA of the CDR3 is TGTGCCAGCAGCACGATCAGGGGCGGGGGCTACACCTTC.

The rearrangement links TRBV25-1 to TRBJ1-4, with 8 bases identical to TRBD1. Losses at the gene ends were 6 bases for V and 7 bases for J; bases not matched to a gene: 10. CDR3 size: 15 residues. The V gene's germline CDR1 is MGHDK and CDR2 SYGVNS. In nucleotides, the CDR3 is TGTGCCAGCAGCGGATCCGGACAGGGCCGTGAAAAACTGTTTTTT. Its protein product is CASSGSGQGREKLFF. The complete variable domain, with remaining parts taken from reference TRBV25-1 and TRBJ1-4, reads EADIYQTPRYLVIGTGKKITLECSQTMGHDKMYWYQQDPGMELHLIHYSYGVNSTEKGDLSSESTVSRIRTEHFPLTLESARPSHTSQYLCASSGSGQGREKLFFGSGTQLSVL.

This rearrangement joins TRBV13 to TRBJ2-5; D is perhaps TRBD1 (5 bases). The CDR3 spans 13 residues. The V end lost 5 bases, the J end lost 5 bases, and 12 bases lay between the germline ends. Germline CDR1 reads PRHDT; CDR2 reads FYEKMQ (reference sequence). In DNA, the CDR3 is TGTGCCAGCAGCCAAGACAGTCGGGAGACCCAGTACTTC. Encoded protein: CASSQDSRETQYF.

This clonotype was seen a few times. The genes are TRBV20-1 and TRBJ1-5; D ambiguous. The germline V gene has CDR1 DFQATT and CDR2 SNEGSKA (reference sequence). V was pared by 4 bases and J by 5 bases, with 12 bases between. CDR3 length equals 13 residues. The CDR3, as DNA: TGCAGTGCTAAGAGGTCTCCCGATCAGCCCCAGCATTTT. It codes for CSAKRSPDQPQHF.

The chain carries TRBV7-9 and TRBJ2-6; D is ambiguous. The V gene lost 5 bases and the J gene lost 0 bases, with 11 bases spanning the gap. Germline CDR1 reads SEHNR; CDR2 reads FQNEAQ (reference sequence). This CDR3 is 16 amino acids long. The CDR3 spells CASSRRMSSGANVLTF. The CDR3, as DNA: TGTGCCAGCAGCAGACGGATGAGCTCTGGGGCCAACGTCCTGACTTTC. Based on the CDR3 plus reference TRBV7-9 and TRBJ2-6, the full variable domain is DTGVSQNPRHKITKRGQNVTFRCDPISEHNRLYWYRQTLGQGPEFLTYFQNEAQLEKSRLLSDRFSAERPKGSFSTLEIQRTEQGDSAMYLCASSRRMSSGANVLTFGAGSRLTVL.

The chain uses TRBV29-1 and TRBJ2-3, with a weak D call TRBD2 (6 bases). There are 14 residues in the CDR3. V lost 3 bases, J lost 2 bases, and 12 bases lay in between. Germline CDR1 is SQVTM and CDR2 is ANQGSEA. CDR3 sequence reads: CSVDGLADTDTQYF. DNA for the CDR3: TGCAGCGTTGATGGTTTAGCGGACACAGATACGCAGTATTTT.

The gene calls are TRBV9 and TRBJ2-5; 12 bases fit TRBD2. CDR1 and CDR2 from the germline V gene are SGDLS and YYNGEE. This CDR3 has 17 amino acids. Germline trimming cut 4 bases from V and 5 bases from J; bases unmatched to any gene: 12. The CDR3 reads CASSSRTSGVRNETQYF. CDR3 nucleotides: TGTGCCAGCAGCTCTCGGACTAGCGGGGTCAGGAATGAGACCCAGTACTTC.

This chain connects TRBV24-1 to TRBJ2-1; the D is unclear. V was cut by 6 bases and J by 4 bases, with 6 bases left in between. The CDR3 sequence is 12 residues long. Germline values: CDR1 KGHDR, CDR2 SFDVKD. The CDR3 here is CATSSGYNEQFF. CDR3 DNA sequence: TGTGCCACCAGTTCGGGTTACAATGAGCAGTTCTTC.

The table lists this clonotype with many counts. The chain has TRBV20-1 and TRBJ1-4, with 7 positions matching TRBD1. Germline lookup yields CDR1 DFQATT and CDR2 SNEGSKA (reference sequence). With V trimmed by 5 bases and J by 2 bases, 2 bases remained unmatched. The CDR3 contains 13 residues. For the CDR3, the DNA is TGCAGTGCTGTGGGACAGACTAATGAAAAACTGTTTTTT. Its protein is CSAVGQTNEKLFF.

This chain links TRBV15 with TRBJ1-6; possibly TRBD1 for D (5 bases). Trimming removed 3 bases from V and 8 bases from J, with 14 bases in between. CDR1 is LNHNV and CDR2 is YYDKDF in the germline V gene (reference sequence). This CDR3 is built from 15 residues. The CDR3 DNA follows: TGTGCCACCAGCAGCGGGGGAGGCTCAGATTCACCCCTCCACTTT. Translated, it gives CATSSGGGSDSPLHF.

This clonotype was found a few times. J is TRBJ2-7 and V is TRBV4-1; the D gene is possibly TRBD2 (6 bases). CDR1 and CDR2 from the germline V gene are MGHRA and YSYEKL. V lost 3 bases to trimming and J lost 9 bases, with 12 bases between them. The CDR3 has 12 amino acids. CDR3 in amino acids: CASSQGAGSQYF. CDR3 DNA sequence: TGCGCCAGCAGCCAGGGAGCGGGTTCGCAGTACTTC.

This clonotype was seen repeatedly, ten times or more. The gene calls are TRBV7-9 and TRBJ2-5; tentative D call: TRBD1 (6 bases). V was pared by 5 bases and J by 6 bases, with 16 bases between. This CDR3 spans 14 amino acids. CDR1 and CDR2 from the germline V gene are SEHNR and FQNEAQ (reference sequence). The CDR3 reads CASSTADSRKTQYF. The CDR3 DNA is TGTGCCAGCAGCACAGCGGACAGTCGAAAGACCCAGTACTTC.

This clonotype was seen a few times. This rearrangement joins TRBV20-1 to TRBJ1-1; TRBD1 matches 9 bases. CDR1 is DFQATT, CDR2 SNEGSKA, per germline (reference sequence). The CDR3 is made up of 16 amino acids. V gave up 1 base and J gave up 6 bases; unmatched junction bases: 12. CDR3 protein: CSARVATGGGRAEAFF. The CDR3 DNA sequence: TGCAGTGCTAGAGTTGCGACAGGGGGGGGAAGGGCTGAAGCTTTCTTT.

This clonotype was observed at least ten times. V gene TRBV15 combines with J gene TRBJ2-7; no firm D call. V lost 5 bases and J lost 0, with 11 bases in between. Germline-derived CDR1 and CDR2 are LNHNV and YYDKDF (reference sequence). This CDR3 is built from 14 residues. CDR3 amino acids: CATSPQALSYEQYF. CDR3 nucleotide sequence: TGTGCCACCAGCCCACAAGCGCTCTCCTACGAGCAGTACTTC.

CDR3: CASSPEPYQETQYF. CDR3 coding DNA: TGCGCCAGCAGCCCGGAACCCTACCAAGAGACCCAGTACTTC. J is TRBJ2-5 and V is TRBV5-1; no firm D call. CDR3 length: 14 amino acids. Germline V lookup: CDR1 SGHRS, CDR2 YFSETQ. V was trimmed by 4 bases and J by 0 bases, leaving 10 bases between them.

Comments on this clonotype: Germline is not matched at one junction end, which may reflect a read error. The chain has TRBV10-3 and TRBJ2-7; unclear D gene. The CDR3 runs to 14 residues. Germline V gene data show CDR1 as ENHRY and CDR2 as SYGVKD. In nucleotides, the CDR3 is TGTGCCAGCAGTTTACGGCAGTCGGCCTACGAGCAGTACTTC. Protein product: CASSLRQSAYEQYF.